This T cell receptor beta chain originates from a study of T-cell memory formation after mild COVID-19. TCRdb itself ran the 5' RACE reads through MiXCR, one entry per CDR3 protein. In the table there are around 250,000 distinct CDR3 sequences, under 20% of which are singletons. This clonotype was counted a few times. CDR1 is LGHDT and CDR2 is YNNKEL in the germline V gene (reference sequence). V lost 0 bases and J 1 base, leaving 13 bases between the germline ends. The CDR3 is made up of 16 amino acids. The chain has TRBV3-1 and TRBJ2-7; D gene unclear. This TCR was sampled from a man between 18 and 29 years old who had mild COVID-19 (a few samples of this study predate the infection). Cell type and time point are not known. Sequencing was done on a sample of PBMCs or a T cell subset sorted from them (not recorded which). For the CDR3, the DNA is TGTGCCAGCAGCCAAGAGCGCTGGGTTATTTCCTACGAGCAGTACTTC. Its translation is CASSQERWVISYEQYF.